This T cell receptor beta chain was obtained from a study of Graves' ophthalmopathy and Graves' hyperthyroidism. Presentation of ophthalmopathy in the donors involved moderate-to-severe activity, CAS ≥3, NOSPECS ≥4 and a duration under 3 months. The CDR3 spans 22 amino acids, including both terminal residues. CDR1 and CDR2 (germline): SGHAT, FQNNGV. As to this clonotype: The DNA is omitted, as the CDR3 cannot be located on it reliably, and the CDR3 follows TCRdb's listing.

Researchers took RNA transcripts and amplified TCR beta CDR3 regions from them. HTBI primers were employed in first-round RT-PCR, then a second-round multiplex PCR followed. Each CDR3 protein gets one entry after TCRdb re-called the multiplex PCR reads with MiXCR. Of 650,000 to 900,000 distinct CDR3 sequences listed, roughly two fifths are singletons. Material for sequencing was peripheral blood. The chain is built from TRBV11-2 and TRBJ2-7; the table's D call TRBD2 went unverified against the DNA. This TCR was recovered from an adult man with Graves' ophthalmopathy. The CDR3 loop reads CASSFYICSARDRLAGTYEQYF.